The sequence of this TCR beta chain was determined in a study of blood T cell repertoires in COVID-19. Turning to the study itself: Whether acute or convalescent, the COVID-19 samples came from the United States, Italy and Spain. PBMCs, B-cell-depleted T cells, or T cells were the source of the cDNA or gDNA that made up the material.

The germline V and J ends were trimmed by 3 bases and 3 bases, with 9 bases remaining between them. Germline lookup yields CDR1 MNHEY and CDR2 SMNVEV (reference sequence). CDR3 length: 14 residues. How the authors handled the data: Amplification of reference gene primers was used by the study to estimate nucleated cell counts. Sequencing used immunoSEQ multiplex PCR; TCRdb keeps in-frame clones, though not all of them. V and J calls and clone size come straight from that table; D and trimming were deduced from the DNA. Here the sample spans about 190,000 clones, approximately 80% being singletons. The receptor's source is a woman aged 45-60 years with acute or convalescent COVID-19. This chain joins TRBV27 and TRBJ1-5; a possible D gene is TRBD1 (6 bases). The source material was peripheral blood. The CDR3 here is CASSFQGLNQPQHF. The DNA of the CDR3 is TGTGCCAGCAGTTTTCAGGGGCTCAATCAGCCCCAGCATTTT.